The TCR beta chain described here comes from a study of cytomegalovirus exposure and HLA in healthy donors. The overall study: Both the roughly 120 validation repertoires and the 600 to 750 first-cohort repertoires used the same platform, as reported by a later analysis. Study-wide results and caveats: It was 164 TCR beta chains that were listed as cytomegalovirus-associated. Across donors, most TCRs were seen rarely, yet some public ones were widespread.

This clone was picked up one time. Its antigen is unknown. The germline V and J ends were trimmed by 5 bases and 2 bases, with 15 bases remaining between them. Germline assignment: CDR1 PRHDT and CDR2 FYEKMQ (reference sequence). The CDR3 has 15 amino acids. Here immunoSEQ multiplex PCR was the method, and the copy in TCRdb shows in-frame clones only, minus some. Of about 120,000 clones listed, roughly 88% are singletons. Source material: PBMCs. The rearrangement uses TRBV13 and TRBJ1-2; no definite D call. This sequence was found in a man younger than 30 in good health and CMV-seronegative. CDR3 in DNA: TGTGCCAGCAGCACGGTGGCGGAGGTAAACTATGGCTACACCTTC. Translation gives CASSTVAEVNYGYTF.